A single sample gave rise to the 3 T cell receptor beta chains below, sequenced in a study of blood T cell repertoires in COVID-19. The table came from immunoSEQ multiplex PCR; TCRdb's copy has only in-frame clones and leaves some out. The sample lists approximately 220,000 clones; 80% to 90% were seen once. Sequencing was done on a sample of PBMCs or T cells enriched from blood (not recorded which). Receptors were obtained from a man aged 25-40 years who had recovered from COVID-19.

The chain links TRBV7-2 to TRBJ2-2; TRBD1 agrees at 8 bases. The CDR3 length is 15 residues. Unmatched junction bases numbered 6, after V lost 2 bases and J lost 7 bases. CDR1 SGHTA and CDR2 FQGNSA come from the germline V gene. Written as DNA, the CDR3 is TGTGCCAGCAGCTTACAGGGGGCGCCTGGCGGGGAGCTGTTTTTT. Amino acid sequence: CASSLQGAPGGELFF.

The chain recombines TRBV5-4 with TRBJ1-2, with 7 bases identical to TRBD1. V gave up 4 bases and J gave up 8 bases; unmatched junction bases: 11. The CDR3 sequence is 14 residues long. Germline loops: CDR1 SGHNT, CDR2 YYREEE (reference sequence). CDR3: CASSPFGDSDGYTF. The CDR3, as DNA: TGTGCCAGCAGCCCATTCGGGGACAGCGACGGCTACACCTTC.

V usage is TRBV29-1 and J usage is TRBJ2-7; D gene unclear. Germline values: CDR1 SQVTM, CDR2 ANQGSEA. Trimming took off 6 bases at V and 5 bases at J, with 11 bases between the two ends. The CDR3 sequence is 11 residues long. For the CDR3, the DNA is TGCAGCGTATGGGCTATGAACGAGCAGTACTTC. Its protein is CSVWAMNEQYF.